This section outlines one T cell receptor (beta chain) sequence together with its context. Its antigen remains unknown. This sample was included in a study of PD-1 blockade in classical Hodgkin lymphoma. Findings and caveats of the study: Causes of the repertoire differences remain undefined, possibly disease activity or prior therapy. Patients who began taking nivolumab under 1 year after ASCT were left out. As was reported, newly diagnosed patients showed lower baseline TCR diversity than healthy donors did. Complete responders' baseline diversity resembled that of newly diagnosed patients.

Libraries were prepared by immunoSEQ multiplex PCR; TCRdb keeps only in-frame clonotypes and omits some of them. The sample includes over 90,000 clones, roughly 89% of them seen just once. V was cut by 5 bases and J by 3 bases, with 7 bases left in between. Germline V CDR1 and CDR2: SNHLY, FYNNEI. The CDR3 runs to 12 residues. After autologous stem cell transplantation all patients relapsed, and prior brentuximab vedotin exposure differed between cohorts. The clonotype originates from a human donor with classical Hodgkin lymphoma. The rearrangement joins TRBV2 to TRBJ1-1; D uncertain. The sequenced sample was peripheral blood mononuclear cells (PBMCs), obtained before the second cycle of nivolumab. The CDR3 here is CASSRVDTEAFF. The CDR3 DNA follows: TGTGCCAGCAGTCGCGTCGACACTGAAGCTTTCTTT.